One and the same sample provided the 18 T cell receptor beta chains below, sequenced in a study of OX40 agonist ivuxolimab in advanced cancers. Libraries were prepared by immunoSEQ multiplex PCR; TCRdb keeps only in-frame clonotypes and omits some of them. Altogether about 20,000 clones are present, around 78% being singletons, with the ten largest covering approximately 53%. Specimen: CD4+ or CD8+ T cells sorted from blood, collected in a trial of the OX40 agonist ivuxolimab. All receptors derive from an adult with an advanced solid tumor such as melanoma, head and neck, liver or kidney cancer.

J is TRBJ2-7 and V is TRBV27, with a weak D call TRBD1 (6 bases). Germline assignment: CDR1 MNHEY and CDR2 SMNVEV (reference sequence). V was trimmed by 5 bases and J by 0 bases, leaving 8 bases between them. The CDR3 spans 13 residues. The CDR3 bases are TGTGCCAGCAGTCCAGGGGCCTCCTACGAGCAGTACTTC. This encodes CASSPGASYEQYF.

V and J are TRBV19 and TRBJ2-4; 8 bases align to TRBD2. V shed 3 bases, J shed 7 bases, and the junction held 8 bases outside the gene matches. The CDR3 is 15 amino acids. Germline CDR1 is LNHDA and CDR2 is SQIVND (reference sequence). The CDR3 protein is CASSMSSGWRNIQYF. CDR3 bases: TGTGCCAGTAGTATGTCTAGCGGGTGGAGGAACATTCAGTACTTC.

The genes are TRBV7-3 and TRBJ2-7; tentative D call: TRBD2 (5 bases). Trimming shortened V by 2 bases and J by 5 bases, and 13 bases separated the two germline ends. The CDR3 has 14 amino acids. CDR1 is SGHTA and CDR2 is FQGTGA in the germline V gene. As DNA, the CDR3 is TGTGCCAGCAGCTTAGTAAGGGAGAGTCACGAGCAGTACTTC. This gives the protein CASSLVRESHEQYF.

This clone has only a few counts. CDR3: CASSLGSSQTQYF. The CDR3 DNA reads as TGTGCCAGCTCCCTAGGGTCTTCGCAGACCCAGTACTTC. The chain combines TRBV6-5 with TRBJ2-5; D not resolved. Germline V gene sequence: CDR1 MNHEY, CDR2 SVGAGI. This CDR3 is 13 amino acids long. Trimming left V 8 bases short and J 6 bases short, with 16 bases between.

The chain uses TRBV7-9 and TRBJ2-1; possibly TRBD2 for D (5 bases). Germline V gene lookup returns CDR1 SEHNR and CDR2 FQNEAQ (reference sequence). Trimming took 5 bases from V and 0 from J, leaving 14 bases between them. The CDR3 is 16 residues long. The CDR3 protein is CASSTKAEHSYNEQFF. CDR3 in DNA: TGTGCCAGCAGCACGAAAGCGGAGCACTCCTACAATGAGCAGTTCTTC.

The V gene is TRBV9, the J gene TRBJ2-5; D call uncertain. With the DNA end fitting TRBJ2-7 better, the J assignment may be wrong. Looked up from germline, CDR1 is SGDLS and CDR2 is YYNGEE. The length of the CDR3 is 16 residues. The CDR3 bases are TGTGCCAGCAGCGTATCCCCTGATCTCGTCTCCTACGAGCAGTACTTC. It translates to CASSVSPDLVSYEQYF.

This clone was seen once. V is TRBV7-3 and J is TRBJ2-1, with a possible D match to TRBD1 (5 bases). Trimming removed 2 bases from V and 6 bases from J, with 11 bases in between. This CDR3 spans 14 amino acids. The germline V gene encodes CDR1 SGHTA and CDR2 FQGTGA. DNA for the CDR3: TGTGCCAGCAGCTTACAGGGTTGGGGCAATGAGCAGTTCTTC. Residues: CASSLQGWGNEQFF.

The J gene is TRBJ2-7, the V gene TRBV7-9, with D hard to call. The CDR3 is 13 residues long. Germline-derived CDR1 and CDR2 are SEHNR and FQNEAQ (reference sequence). The V end lost 5 bases, the J end lost 0 bases, and 8 bases lay between the germline ends. The CDR3 protein is CASSPLGSYEQYF. The CDR3 DNA reads as TGTGCCAGCAGCCCCCTGGGCTCCTACGAGCAGTACTTC.

The chain combines TRBV9 with TRBJ2-7; 8 bases match TRBD2. V was clipped by 0 bases and J by 0 bases; unmatched bases: 2. In germline, CDR1 is SGDLS, CDR2 YYNGEE. The CDR3 sequence is 15 residues long. CDR3 in DNA: TGTGCCAGCAGCGTAGCGGGAGGGGTCTCCTACGAGCAGTACTTC. Translation gives CASSVAGGVSYEQYF.

The J gene is TRBJ2-1, the V gene TRBV19; D may match TRBD1 or TRBD2 (5 bases each). CDR3 length: 14 residues. From germline, CDR1 is LNHDA and CDR2 SQIVND (reference sequence). V was shortened by 3 bases and J by 6 bases, with 12 bases between the two germline ends. CDR3 nucleotide sequence: TGTGCCAGTAGTATCGGGACGGTGGGCAATGAGCAGTTCTTC. This translates into CASSIGTVGNEQFF.

This clone is labeled as medium-sized. This chain joins TRBV6-5 and TRBJ1-1; 9 nucleotides agree with TRBD1. The CDR3 spans 15 residues. V gave up 7 bases and J gave up 0 bases; unmatched junction bases: 6. Germline loops: CDR1 MNHEY, CDR2 SVGAGI. CDR3 DNA sequence: TGTGCCAGCACCCGACAGGGGGGAATGAACACTGAAGCTTTCTTT. Translating gives CASTRQGGMNTEAFF.

The chain combines TRBV5-6 with TRBJ1-2; no clear D gene. V lost 0 bases to trimming and J lost 3 bases, with 12 bases between them. Germline V CDR1 and CDR2: SGHDT, YYEEEE. CDR3 size: 15 residues. This CDR3 reads CASSLGVRGDYGYTF. CDR3 DNA sequence: TGTGCCAGCAGCTTGGGGGTCCGTGGGGACTATGGCTACACCTTC.

This clone was seen just once. The V and J genes are TRBV5-1 and TRBJ2-2; 7 bases are shared with TRBD1. Trimming at V came to 4 bases and at J to 3 bases, leaving 3 bases not matched to a gene. Germline V gene data show CDR1 as SGHRS and CDR2 as YFSETQ. The CDR3 consists of 14 residues. The CDR3 region has the DNA TGCGCCAGCAGCGCTACAGGGGACACCGGGGAGCTGTTTTTT. Protein product: CASSATGDTGELFF.

The V call is TRBV5-4, the J call TRBJ2-2, with D perhaps matching TRBD2 (5 bases). Per germline, CDR1 SGHNT and CDR2 YYREEE (reference sequence). This CDR3 has 14 amino acids. Trimming left V 1 base short and J 5 bases short, with 9 bases between. DNA for the CDR3: TGTGCCAGCAGCTTGTCGGAGGTAACCGGGGAGCTGTTTTTT. This sequence encodes CASSLSEVTGELFF.

V usage is TRBV10-1 and J usage is TRBJ2-3; 8 bases fit TRBD2. This CDR3 has 16 residues. V shed 3 bases, J shed 6 bases, and the junction held 11 bases outside the gene matches. Germline values: CDR1 WNHNN, CDR2 SYGVQD (reference sequence). The chain's CDR3 is CASSDGTRSLRDTQYF. The CDR3 nucleotides are TGCGCCAGCAGTGACGGGACTAGATCTTTACGGGATACGCAGTATTTT.

This clone was detected only once. The chain employs TRBV4-3 and TRBJ1-2, with D maybe TRBD1 (6 bases). V lost 0 bases, J lost 8 bases, and 16 bases lay in between. The CDR3 runs 15 residues. The germline V gene has CDR1 LGHNA and CDR2 YSLEER. The CDR3 nucleotides read TGCGCCAGCAGCCAAGATTGGGACACCGCTCTAGGCTACACCTTC. It is translated as CASSQDWDTALGYTF.

The rearrangement uses TRBV13 and TRBJ1-4, with D tentatively TRBD1 (5 bases). Trimming pared 5 bases from V and 3 bases from J, leaving 19 bases between. CDR3 length equals 17 residues. Germline CDR1 reads PRHDT; CDR2 reads FYEKMQ (reference sequence). Here the CDR3 reads CASSLTGRVGANEKLFF. The CDR3 DNA reads TGTGCCAGCAGCCTCACCGGGAGGGTGGGGGCTAATGAAAAACTGTTTTTT.

The chain has TRBV9 and TRBJ1-1; D possibly corresponds to TRBD1 (6 bases). Germline lookup yields CDR1 SGDLS and CDR2 YYNGEE. CDR3 length: 11 residues. Trimming removed 4 bases at V and 8 bases at J, with 9 bases between. The CDR3: CASSSGTEAFF. DNA of the CDR3: TGTGCCAGCAGCTCCGGGACAGAAGCTTTCTTT.